These 7 T cell receptor beta chains were sequenced from one sample in a study of monozygotic twins with inflammatory bowel disease. TCRdb re-called the 5' RACE reads, yielding one record per CDR3 amino acid sequence without DNA. The table lists some 210,000 distinct CDR3 sequences, with approximately 1.6% in the top ten. The sample taken for sequencing was blood. The receptors were sampled from a human donor with ulcerative colitis or Crohn's disease, or a healthy co-twin of an affected twin (not recorded which).

CDR3 region: CASSGSRTGHQETQYF. The chain links TRBV2 to TRBJ2-5; TCRdb's assignment of TRBD1 cannot be checked, as there is no DNA. The CDR3 consists of 16 residues. Germline V gene lookup returns CDR1 SNHLY and CDR2 FYNNEI.

V is TRBV20-1 and J is TRBJ1-5; as DNA is missing, the TRBD1 call by TCRdb cannot be tested. The CDR3 extends over 14 amino acids. CDR1 is DFQATT, CDR2 SNEGSKA, per germline (reference sequence). The CDR3 region is CSARVTGGNQPQHF.

The chain uses TRBV6-5 and TRBJ1-2; TCRdb's assignment of TRBD1 cannot be checked, as there is no DNA. In germline, CDR1 is MNHEY, CDR2 SVGAGI. The CDR3 is made up of 15 amino acids. The CDR3 here is CASSYSRQGMGGYTF.

V gene TRBV7-8 combines with J gene TRBJ2-7; TCRdb picks TRBD1, but there is no DNA to check that call. Germline loops: CDR1 SGHVS, CDR2 FQNEAQ. The CDR3 loop spans 15 amino acids. The chain's CDR3 is CASGLNRGQQYEQYF.

The V and J genes are TRBV12-3 or TRBV12-4 and TRBJ2-1. CDR3 length equals 14 residues. The CDR3 reads CASRSTFKYNEQFF.

The V call is TRBV5-5, the J call TRBJ2-5; absent DNA, TCRdb's TRBD2 call cannot be checked. The germline CDR1 and CDR2 sequences are SGHKS and YYEKEE (reference sequence). CDR3 length: 15 residues. The CDR3 here is CASSFSGSPQETQYF. The variable domain in full, completed from reference TRBV5-5 and TRBJ2-5, reads DAGVTQSPTHLIKTRGQQVTLRCSPISGHKSVSWYQQVLGQGPQFIFQYYEKEERGRGNFPDRFSARQFPNYSSELNVNALLLGDSALYLCASSFSGSPQETQYFGPGTRLLVL.

J is TRBJ2-1 and V is TRBV11-2. CDR3 length equals 15 residues. Germline CDR1 is SGHAT and CDR2 is FQNNGV. The CDR3 region is CASSLEGYSYNEQFF.